This T cell receptor beta chain was captured in a study of post-analysis software for immune sequencing data. Whole-study context: Disease courses included relapsing-remitting, secondary progressive and progressive-relapsing multiple sclerosis. Findings and limits, study-wide: The study found significantly lower normalized Chao1 diversity in multiple sclerosis patients than in controls. Included in a set of about 5 TRBV segments more frequent in patients than controls were TRBV5-6, TRBV5-1 and TRBV20-1.

The library was made from cDNA and included unique molecular identifiers. Via MiXCR, TCRdb re-called the PCR reads, giving one row per CDR3 protein. The table has 700,000 to 800,000 distinct CDR3 sequences, about 32% seen once. Comments on this clonotype: Its antigen is unidentified.

The CDR3 consists of 15 residues. In germline, CDR1 is SGHTA, CDR2 FQGNSA. The chain links TRBV7-2 to TRBJ2-5; D may be TRBD2 (6 bases). The J call may not be correct, given that the DNA end is closer to TRBJ2-7. Sequences were obtained from blood. The TCR comes from a girl under 18 with multiple sclerosis. This CDR3 reads CASSLVRDLGYEQYF. CDR3 nucleotide sequence: TGTGCCAGCAGCTTAGTGCGGGACCTTGGGTACGAGCAGTACTTC.